Listed below are T cell receptor beta chains from one sample, sequenced in a study of T-cell reconstitution after alpha-beta-depleted transplantation in children. MiXCR, applied by TCRdb to the PCR reads, yields one record per CDR3 protein. The sample has 250,000 to 400,000 distinct CDR3 sequences, approximately 23% seen once; the top ten hold about 10%. Sequencing used PBMCs, mostly from graft donor cells, obtained 180 days after TCRalphabeta/CD19-depleted stem cell transplant. The receptors here all came from a male patient younger than 18 who had a stem cell transplant for acute lymphoblastic leukemia, so the T cells may come from the graft donor. Both conserved end residues are part of each CDR3. Fields, in order: V gene, clone size, J gene, CDR3 protein. Clone size appears in some rows only: once, few, many, or a class for an expanded clone.

v_gene: TRBV7-3; abundance: .; j_gene: TRBJ2-3; CDR3aa: CASSHRQGATDTQYF
v_gene: TRBV19; abundance: .; j_gene: TRBJ1-1; CDR3aa: CASSIAVVTHEAFF
v_gene: TRBV7-9; abundance: many; j_gene: TRBJ2-7; CDR3aa: CASSLGLAAYEQYF
v_gene: TRBV20-1; abundance: .; j_gene: TRBJ2-1; CDR3aa: CSARYYNEQFF
v_gene: TRBV7-9; abundance: .; j_gene: TRBJ2-7; CDR3aa: CASSPRLAGPPEQYF
v_gene: TRBV10-3; abundance: .; j_gene: TRBJ1-2; CDR3aa: CAISGDGRYGYTF
v_gene: TRBV12-3/TRBV12-4; abundance: .; j_gene: TRBJ2-1; CDR3aa: CASSLPGQGYNEQFF
v_gene: TRBV4-2; abundance: .; j_gene: TRBJ2-2; CDR3aa: CASSQENPTSGNGGELFF
v_gene: TRBV18; abundance: few; j_gene: TRBJ2-7; CDR3aa: CASSPAMSYEQYF
v_gene: TRBV11-2; abundance: .; j_gene: TRBJ2-7; CDR3aa: CASSFFDEQYF
v_gene: TRBV24-1; abundance: few; j_gene: TRBJ1-1; CDR3aa: CATSETGMNTEAFF
v_gene: TRBV4-1; abundance: few; j_gene: TRBJ2-7; CDR3aa: CASSHPGGATYEQYF
v_gene: TRBV20-1; abundance: few; j_gene: TRBJ1-4; CDR3aa: CSARQGADEKLFF
v_gene: TRBV5-6; abundance: many; j_gene: TRBJ2-2; CDR3aa: CASSVGTGSEDTGELFF
v_gene: TRBV4-1; abundance: few; j_gene: TRBJ1-4; CDR3aa: CASRTPGREKLFF
v_gene: TRBV20-1; abundance: .; j_gene: TRBJ2-7; CDR3aa: CSARARAYEQYF
v_gene: TRBV15; abundance: few; j_gene: TRBJ1-2; CDR3aa: CATSRDRQGNYGYTF
v_gene: TRBV9; abundance: few; j_gene: TRBJ2-1; CDR3aa: CASSVDYNEQFF
v_gene: TRBV7-9; abundance: few; j_gene: TRBJ2-1; CDR3aa: CASSFPSGTIYNEQFF
v_gene: TRBV15; abundance: .; j_gene: TRBJ1-5; CDR3aa: CATSRVQGTQHF
v_gene: TRBV5-1; abundance: many; j_gene: TRBJ1-1; CDR3aa: CASRDIRGALGAFF
v_gene: TRBV11-2; abundance: .; j_gene: TRBJ2-3; CDR3aa: CASSLRVWFTDTQYF
v_gene: TRBV12-3/TRBV12-4; abundance: few; j_gene: TRBJ2-4; CDR3aa: CASTVTGSDKNIQYF
v_gene: TRBV2; abundance: few; j_gene: TRBJ1-6; CDR3aa: CASSVKATWSSYNSPLHF
v_gene: TRBV28; abundance: .; j_gene: TRBJ1-2; CDR3aa: CASRSQGAEYGYAF
v_gene: TRBV27; abundance: .; j_gene: TRBJ2-3; CDR3aa: CASSYTELGQQYF
v_gene: TRBV7-9; abundance: .; j_gene: TRBJ2-1; CDR3aa: CASSLLLARKAEQFF
v_gene: TRBV5-8; abundance: few; j_gene: TRBJ2-1; CDR3aa: CASSFGSAVYNEQFF
v_gene: TRBV24-1; abundance: few; j_gene: TRBJ2-1; CDR3aa: CATSSREGVAGGHRNEQFF
v_gene: TRBV15; abundance: .; j_gene: TRBJ2-7; CDR3aa: CATSEGLALSYEQYF
v_gene: TRBV7-9; abundance: .; j_gene: TRBJ2-7; CDR3aa: CASSSYRGRSCEQYF
v_gene: TRBV7-8; abundance: .; j_gene: TRBJ2-1; CDR3aa: CASSLVHNEQFF
v_gene: TRBV7-9; abundance: .; j_gene: TRBJ1-2; CDR3aa: CASSLATGFDGYTF
v_gene: TRBV20-1; abundance: .; j_gene: TRBJ2-5; CDR3aa: CSACRLGGSGPQRTQYF
v_gene: TRBV7-7; abundance: .; j_gene: TRBJ2-3; CDR3aa: CASSPGLPTDTQYF
v_gene: TRBV12-3/TRBV12-4; abundance: .; j_gene: TRBJ2-3; CDR3aa: CASRIRIAGRGYF
v_gene: TRBV7-3; abundance: once; j_gene: TRBJ2-1; CDR3aa: CASSSLSGDYNEQFF
v_gene: TRBV7-6; abundance: many; j_gene: TRBJ2-3; CDR3aa: CASSLGATDTQYF
v_gene: TRBV19; abundance: .; j_gene: TRBJ2-7; CDR3aa: CASSIGNSGSYEQYF
v_gene: TRBV7-6; abundance: once; j_gene: TRBJ1-5; CDR3aa: CASSFRGPHQPQHF
v_gene: TRBV20-1; abundance: .; j_gene: TRBJ2-7; CDR3aa: CSARTGPLAGGSYEQYF
v_gene: TRBV27; abundance: few; j_gene: TRBJ1-3; CDR3aa: CASSLSWAQDPLLSGNTIYF
v_gene: TRBV29-1; abundance: .; j_gene: TRBJ1-5; CDR3aa: CSVVEEINSNQPQHF
v_gene: TRBV5-6; abundance: .; j_gene: TRBJ1-1; CDR3aa: CASSLWMGQLNTEAFF
v_gene: TRBV7-2; abundance: few; j_gene: TRBJ2-7; CDR3aa: CASSRTSGSPYEQYF
v_gene: TRBV7-8; abundance: .; j_gene: TRBJ2-5; CDR3aa: CASSHGGQETQYF
v_gene: TRBV29-1; abundance: few; j_gene: TRBJ2-3; CDR3aa: CSVERGLGSPDTQYF
v_gene: TRBV6-1; abundance: many; j_gene: TRBJ2-7; CDR3aa: CASRATGGDYEQYF
v_gene: TRBV5-1; abundance: .; j_gene: TRBJ2-1; CDR3aa: CASSNPILAGGPGGQFF
v_gene: TRBV9; abundance: many; j_gene: TRBJ2-3; CDR3aa: CASSVEVAGGADTQYF
v_gene: TRBV7-6; abundance: few; j_gene: TRBJ2-1; CDR3aa: CASSLAWYNEQFF
v_gene: TRBV5-6; abundance: few; j_gene: TRBJ1-5; CDR3aa: CASSFHSGPQHF